Listed below are T cell receptor beta chains from one sample, sequenced in a study of blood T cell repertoires in COVID-19. The method was immunoSEQ multiplex PCR; TCRdb's version includes in-frame clones alone and lacks a portion of them. The profile shows some 450,000 clones, around 90% of them singletons. The material sequenced was peripheral blood. The receptors derive from a young man with COVID-19, enrolled during active disease. Each CDR3 is given with its conserved first and last residue. Fields, in order: V gene, J gene, clone size, D gene, CDR3 DNA, CDR3 protein. The D gene is left open where the match is weak. Only some rows state a clone size, as once, few, many or a class for expanded clones.

>TRBV12-3/TRBV12-4|TRBJ1-5|NA|NA
TGTGCCAGCAGTTTCCAGGAAGGTCGGCCCCAGCATTTT
CASSFQEGRPQHF
>TRBV29-1|TRBJ2-2|few|NA
TGCAGCGTTGAAGCTCGAAGCGAGGCCGGGGAGCTGTTTTTT
CSVEARSEAGELFF
>TRBV5-1|TRBJ1-2|NA|TRBD1
TGCGCCAGCATGAGGACAGGGGGCGCATATGGCTACACCTTC
CASMRTGGAYGYTF
>TRBV5-1|TRBJ2-1|NA|TRBD1
TGCGCCAGCAGCACCGGGACAGGGACGAATGAGCAGTTCTTC
CASSTGTGTNEQFF
>TRBV6-5|TRBJ1-2|NA|TRBD1
TGTGCCAGCGACGACAGGGCTTATGGCTACACCTTC
CASDDRAYGYTF
>TRBV10-3|TRBJ2-5|NA|NA
TGTGCCATCAGTGGAGGAAGACTTGGCAAAGAGACCCAGTACTTC
CAISGGRLGKETQYF
>TRBV19|TRBJ2-7|once|NA
TGTGCCAGTAGTCTCAACAGGGACCAGGGCTACGAGCAGTACTTC
CASSLNRDQGYEQYF
>TRBV3-1/TRBV3-2|TRBJ2-3|NA|TRBD2
TGTGCCAGCAGCCCTAGCGGGCCTATCACAGATACGCAGTATTTT
CASSPSGPITDTQYF
>TRBV2|TRBJ2-2|NA|NA
TGTGCCAGCAGCGCCCGGGGAACCGGGGAGCTGTTTTTT
CASSARGTGELFF
>TRBV11-2|TRBJ2-7|NA|NA
TGTGCCAGCAGCACTACGGACGGGAGCTCCTACGAGCAGTACTTC
CASSTTDGSSYEQYF
>TRBV23-1|TRBJ2-5|NA|NA
TGCGCCACCATCAGGACAATTCACGAGACCCAGTACTTC
CATIRTIHETQYF
>TRBV9|TRBJ1-1|once|TRBD1
TGTGCCAGCAGCGCGGGACAGCTCAACACTGAAGCTTTCTTT
CASSAGQLNTEAFF
>TRBV6-5|TRBJ2-7|NA|TRBD1
TGTGCCAGCAGCGTGGGACAGGGGACCTCCTACGAGCAGTACTTC
CASSVGQGTSYEQYF
>TRBV6-5|TRBJ2-2|NA|NA
TGTGCCAGCAGGGGGCCCTACACCGGGGAGCTGTTTTTT
CASRGPYTGELFF
>TRBV2|TRBJ1-5|NA|TRBD1
TGTGCCAGCAGTGAAGCACCTGGGACAGGGGGAGGCCCCCAGCATTTT
CASSEAPGTGGGPQHF
>TRBV11-2|TRBJ2-6|NA|NA
TGTGCCAGCAGACCCTCCGGGGGGGCCAACGTCCTGACTTTC
CASRPSGGANVLTF
>TRBV14|TRBJ1-1|NA|NA
TGTGCCAGCAGCCAAGACAGGCTTCTAGCTTTCTTT
CASSQDRLLAFF
>TRBV7-2|TRBJ2-1|NA|NA
TGTGCCAGCAGCGAAACCTCCGGGAAACTGTTTGAGCAGTTCTTC
CASSETSGKLFEQFF
>TRBV2|TRBJ1-1|NA|TRBD1
TGTGCCAGCAGTGTTAATCGACAGGGGTACGAAGCTTTCTTT
CASSVNRQGYEAFF
>TRBV5-8|TRBJ2-3|NA|NA
TGTGCCAGCAGCTCGGGACTCTTCACAGATACGCAGTATTTT
CASSSGLFTDTQYF
>TRBV7-8|TRBJ2-7|once|TRBD2
TGTGCCAGCGGGGTAGCGGGACTGAACGAGCAGTACTTC
CASGVAGLNEQYF
>TRBV13|TRBJ1-4|NA|TRBD1
TGTGCCAGCTCCAGGGGGCTGGCTAATGAAAAACTGTTTTTT
CASSRGLANEKLFF
>TRBV2|TRBJ2-7|once|TRBD2
TGTGCCAGCGGGAGGGCGGGAGCTCTGCTCGAGCAGTACTTC
CASGRAGALLEQYF
>TRBV2|TRBJ2-7|NA|TRBD2
TGTGCCAGCAGTGAGGCTAGCGGGAGGTACGAGCAGTACTTC
CASSEASGRYEQYF
>TRBV20-1|TRBJ2-3|NA|NA
TGCAGTGCTAGTGGAGCCAGCCTCGGGGTGGATACGCAGTATTTT
CSASGASLGVDTQYF
>TRBV7-9|TRBJ2-2|NA|NA
TGTGCCACTGGGGGGATTAACACCGGGGAGCTGTTTTTT
CATGGINTGELFF
>TRBV24-1|TRBJ1-1|NA|NA
TGTGCCACCAGTGCCCAGGGTATTGAAGCTTTCTTT
CATSAQGIEAFF